These 21 T cell receptor beta chains were all obtained from the same sample, sequenced in a study of neurological immune-mediated disorders. One entry per CDR3 protein, called by TCRdb with MiXCR from the 5' RACE reads. The sample records roughly 100,000 distinct CDR3 sequences, 3.5% to 4% being singletons. The specimen was PBMCs. Every receptor here comes from a woman under 30 with multiple sclerosis.

This clonotype was seen ten or more times. The gene calls are TRBV10-3 and TRBJ2-5; a possible D gene is TRBD1 (6 bases). The V gene's germline CDR1 is ENHRY and CDR2 SYGVKD. The length of the CDR3 is 14 residues. With 2 bases removed from V and 4 bases from J, the gap between germline ends came to 11 bases. CDR3 DNA: TGTGCCATCAGTGAGACAGGGTCGGCAGAGACCCAGTACTTC. It is translated as CAISETGSAETQYF.

This clonotype occurred many times. This rearrangement joins TRBV12-3 or TRBV12-4 to TRBJ2-3, with TRBD2 matching over 15 bases. V was clipped by 6 bases and J by 5 bases; unmatched bases: 3. This CDR3 comprises 15 residues. The CDR3 is CASSLGLAGGDTQYF. The CDR3 DNA reads TGTGCCAGCAGCCTGGGACTAGCGGGGGGAGATACGCAGTATTTT.

This clonotype was counted only a few times. This sequence joins TRBV7-2 and TRBJ2-2; 7 nucleotides agree with TRBD2. Germline CDR1 is SGHTA and CDR2 is FQGNSA. With V trimmed by 1 base and J by 4 bases, 3 bases remained unmatched. The CDR3 covers 15 residues. This chain's CDR3 is CASSLDGLGTGELFF. The CDR3 DNA is TGTGCCAGCAGCTTAGATGGACTAGGCACCGGGGAGCTGTTTTTT.

Many counts were recorded for this clonotype. The chain employs TRBV25-1 and TRBJ2-3, with TRBD2 matching 10 bases. V was pared by 2 bases and J by 6 bases, with 5 bases of the junction left unmatched. CDR1 is MGHDK and CDR2 is SYGVNS in the germline V gene. This CDR3 contains 15 residues. The CDR3 coding sequence is TGTGCCAGCAGTGAACAAGCGGGAGGGCCGGATACGCAGTATTTT. It yields the protein CASSEQAGGPDTQYF.

This clonotype was counted many times. This rearrangement joins TRBV6-5 to TRBJ1-1; 9 bases agree with TRBD1. In germline, CDR1 is MNHEY, CDR2 SVGAGI. The length of the CDR3 is 16 residues. The junction had 9 bases not matched to a gene; V was cut back by 5 bases and J by 2 bases. CDR3 protein: CASSRFGTGSNTEAFF. DNA of the CDR3: TGTGCCAGCAGTCGATTTGGGACAGGGAGTAACACTGAAGCTTTCTTT.

This clonotype was recorded many times. The chain couples TRBV3-1 to TRBJ2-1, with TRBD1 matching over 9 bases. The CDR3 consists of 16 residues. The ends lost 2 bases at V and 9 bases at J; junction bases unmatched: 11. The germline V gene encodes CDR1 LGHDT and CDR2 YNNKEL (reference sequence). CDR3 sequence reads: CASSQISRDRAIEQFF. Written as DNA, the CDR3 is TGTGCCAGCAGCCAAATCAGCCGGGACAGGGCAATTGAGCAGTTCTTC.

The sample holds many counts of this clonotype. The chain recombines TRBV10-3 with TRBJ2-7; D uncertain. The CDR3 covers 12 residues. V lost 0 bases, J lost 3 bases, and 3 bases lay in between. Germline CDR1 is ENHRY and CDR2 is SYGVKD. This CDR3 reads CAISESSYEQYF. In nucleotides, the CDR3 is TGTGCCATCAGTGAGTCTAGCTACGAGCAGTACTTC.

This clonotype has a count of ten or more. This sequence joins TRBV9 and TRBJ2-7, with D maybe TRBD2 (5 bases). CDR1 is SGDLS and CDR2 is YYNGEE in the germline V gene. CDR3 length equals 12 residues. V lost 0 bases to trimming and J lost 6 bases, with 7 bases between them. CDR3 region: CASSVGAGEQYF. CDR3 bases: TGTGCCAGCAGCGTAGGGGCGGGCGAGCAGTACTTC.

This clonotype has ten or more counts. The chain couples TRBV5-1 to TRBJ1-2; perhaps TRBD1 as D (6 bases). Germline V gene lookup returns CDR1 SGHRS and CDR2 YFSETQ. V dropped 4 bases and J dropped 2 bases, with 15 bases sitting between them. The CDR3 is made up of 15 amino acids. This chain's CDR3 is CASSRTGTTNYGYTF. The CDR3 DNA sequence: TGCGCCAGCAGCAGGACCGGGACAACCAACTATGGCTACACCTTC.

This clonotype showed up many times. The J gene is TRBJ2-1, the V gene TRBV20-1, with 7 bases identical to TRBD2. After removal of 6 bases from V and 5 bases from J, the junction contained 10 bases not matched to a gene. The CDR3 is 14 residues long. Germline V gene data show CDR1 as DFQATT and CDR2 as SNEGSKA (reference sequence). The CDR3 here is CSAALAGDNNEQFF. The CDR3 DNA follows: TGCAGTGCAGCGCTGGCGGGGGATAACAATGAGCAGTTCTTC.

As regards this clonotype: This could be a read error, since a much larger clone is one nucleotide away. This chain joins TRBV5-1 and TRBJ2-7; 7 bases line up with TRBD1. The CDR3 has 16 amino acids. Germline assignment: CDR1 SGHRS and CDR2 YFSETQ. V was pared by 0 bases and J by 2 bases, with 8 bases of the junction left unmatched. This CDR3 is CASSLDSGTVAYEQYF. The CDR3 nucleotides read TGCGCCAGCAGCTTGGACTCTGGGACAGTAGCCTACGAGCAGTACTTC.

The table lists this clonotype with many counts. The V call is TRBV12-3 or TRBV12-4, the J call TRBJ2-7; D tentatively reads TRBD1 or TRBD2 (5 bases each). The CDR3 is made up of 12 amino acids. V lost 5 bases and J lost 4, with 9 bases in between. The CDR3, as DNA: TGTGCCAGCAGTAACGGGGCTTACGAGCAGTACTTC. Translated, it gives CASSNGAYEQYF.

This clonotype was recorded at least ten times. Here the CDR3 reads CASSTGNSGANVLTF. CDR3 in DNA: TGTGCCAGCAGCACGGGGAACTCTGGGGCCAACGTCCTGACTTTC. The chain is built from TRBV7-9 and TRBJ2-6, with TRBD2 as a possible D gene (5 bases). The germline gives CDR1 SEHNR, CDR2 FQNEAQ (reference sequence). CDR3 length: 15 amino acids. The germline V and J ends were trimmed by 5 bases and 0 bases, with 8 bases remaining between them.

This clonotype has ten or more counts. This rearrangement joins TRBV7-2 to TRBJ2-6; unclear D gene. The CDR3 consists of 16 residues. The V gene lost 3 bases and the J gene lost 0 bases, with 9 bases spanning the gap. Germline CDR1 reads SGHTA; CDR2 reads FQGNSA. The CDR3, as DNA: TGTGCCAGCAGCTTTGAAGCCTACTCTGGGGCCAACGTCCTGACTTTC. Amino acid sequence: CASSFEAYSGANVLTF.

The table lists this clonotype with many counts. The genes are TRBV15 and TRBJ2-6, with D possibly matching TRBD1 (5 bases). The V gene lost 7 bases and the J gene lost 0 bases, with 10 bases spanning the gap. The CDR3 has 15 amino acids. The germline V gene has CDR1 LNHNV and CDR2 YYDKDF (reference sequence). The CDR3 sequence is CATTPGNSGANVLTF. For the CDR3, the DNA is TGTGCCACCACCCCAGGGAACTCTGGGGCCAACGTCCTGACTTTC.

In this sample, this clonotype turned up many times. The rearrangement uses TRBV6-2 or TRBV6-3 and TRBJ2-3; TRBD2 is a possible D gene (6 bases). The germline CDR1 and CDR2 sequences are MNHEY and SVGEGT. This CDR3 is built from 16 residues. Deletions cut 4 bases from V and 1 base from J, with 15 bases between. CDR3 amino acids: CASSFRLVSGTDTQYF. CDR3 DNA sequence: TGTGCCAGCAGTTTCCGACTAGTCTCCGGCACAGATACGCAGTATTTT.

This clonotype was detected many times. CDR3: CASSRPAFGDEKLFF. Here the CDR3 DNA reads TGTGCCAGCTCCCGACCGGCTTTCGGGGATGAAAAACTGTTTTTT. The V and J genes are TRBV21-1 and TRBJ1-4; the table's D call, TRBD1, was not checked against the DNA. TRBV21-1 is classified as a pseudogene. CDR3 length: 15 amino acids.

This clonotype was observed at least ten times. J is TRBJ1-1 and V is TRBV27, with 7 bases identical to TRBD1. V dropped 3 bases and J dropped 7; count of bases not matched to a gene: 11. CDR3 length: 15 residues. The germline CDR1 and CDR2 sequences are MNHEY and SMNVEV (reference sequence). The CDR3 DNA reads as TGTGCCAGCAGTTTGAGGGAAGGGGGCGGCTTTGAAGCTTTCTTT. This encodes CASSLREGGGFEAFF.

This clonotype was recorded many times. The gene calls are TRBV12-3 or TRBV12-4 and TRBJ2-1; 8 bases line up with TRBD1. V gave up 3 bases and J gave up 7 bases; unmatched junction bases: 5. The CDR3 extends over 14 amino acids. CDR3 protein: CASSFRGRGNEQFF. CDR3 nucleotides: TGTGCCAGCAGTTTCAGGGGGCGAGGTAATGAGCAGTTCTTC.

This clonotype was detected many times. This chain joins TRBV5-1 and TRBJ1-4; TRBD1 matches at 7 bases. The germline V gene has CDR1 SGHRS and CDR2 YFSETQ. The CDR3 has 16 amino acids. The V and J ends lost 1 base and 5 bases, in that order; junction bases with no gene match: 8. In DNA, the CDR3 is TGCGCCAGCAGCTTGACCCCAGGGGGAGGGAATGAAAAACTGTTTTTT. It yields the protein CASSLTPGGGNEKLFF. Using reference TRBV5-1 and TRBJ1-4 for the parts outside the CDR3, the full variable domain is KAGVTQTPRYLIKTRGQQVTLSCSPISGHRSVSWYQQTPGQGLQFLFEYFSETQRNKGNFPGRFSGRQFSNSRSEMNVSTLELGDSALYLCASSLTPGGGNEKLFFGSGTQLSVL.

This clonotype was seen repeatedly, ten times or more. The V and J genes are TRBV20-1 and TRBJ2-2; tentatively, D is TRBD1 or TRBD2 (5 bases each). From germline, CDR1 is DFQATT and CDR2 SNEGSKA (reference sequence). Trimming took 5 bases from V and 7 from J, leaving 14 bases between them. The CDR3 spans 13 residues. The CDR3 loop is CSAPRGAVGELFF. CDR3 DNA: TGCAGTGCTCCCAGAGGGGCTGTCGGGGAGCTGTTTTTT.